The source of this T cell receptor (beta chain) is a study of blood T cell repertoires in COVID-19. Turning to the study itself: Samples representing acute and convalescent COVID-19 were sourced from the United States, Italy and Spain.

Only a few counts were recorded for this clone. Sequencing used immunoSEQ multiplex PCR; TCRdb keeps in-frame clones, though not all of them. The table shows 350,000 or so clones, with 86% occurring only once. Participant-reported clinical history was the basis for cohort assignment. The CDR3 has 15 residues. Germline V gene sequence: CDR1 SGHRS, CDR2 YFSETQ. V lost 4 bases and J lost 1, with 15 bases in between. Material for sequencing was PBMCs or T cells enriched from blood (not recorded which). This receptor was identified in a woman in her thirties or forties with acute COVID-19. The chain has TRBV5-1 and TRBJ2-7, with D tentatively TRBD1 (6 bases). CDR3 nucleotides: TGCGCCAGCAGCCCGGATGGGGGCAGGTCCTACGAGCAGTACTTC. Amino acids: CASSPDGGRSYEQYF.